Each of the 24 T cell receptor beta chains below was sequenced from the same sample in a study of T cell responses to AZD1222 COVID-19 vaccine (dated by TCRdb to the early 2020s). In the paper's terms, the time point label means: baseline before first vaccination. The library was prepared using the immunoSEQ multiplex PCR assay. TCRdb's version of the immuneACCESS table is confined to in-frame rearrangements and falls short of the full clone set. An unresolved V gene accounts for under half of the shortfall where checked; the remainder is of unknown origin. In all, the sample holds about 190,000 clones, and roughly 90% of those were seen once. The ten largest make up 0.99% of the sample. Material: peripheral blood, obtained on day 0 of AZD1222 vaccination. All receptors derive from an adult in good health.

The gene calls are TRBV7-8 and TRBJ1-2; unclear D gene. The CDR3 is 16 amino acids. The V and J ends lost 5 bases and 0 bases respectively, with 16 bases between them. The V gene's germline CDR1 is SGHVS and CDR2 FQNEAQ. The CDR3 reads CASSPQTPQSNYGYTF. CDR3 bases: TGTGCCAGCAGCCCCCAGACACCTCAATCTAACTATGGCTACACCTTC. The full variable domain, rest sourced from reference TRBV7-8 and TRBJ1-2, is GAGVSQSPRYKVAKRGQDVALRCDPISGHVSLFWYQQALGQGPEFLTYFQNEAQLDKSGLPSDRFFAERPEGSVSTLKIQRTQQEDSAVYLCASSPQTPQSNYGYTFGSGTRLTVV.

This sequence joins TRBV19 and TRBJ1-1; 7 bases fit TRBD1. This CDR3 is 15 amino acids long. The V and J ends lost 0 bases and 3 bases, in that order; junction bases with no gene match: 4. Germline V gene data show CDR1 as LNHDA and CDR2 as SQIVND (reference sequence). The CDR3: CASSIEGQRYTEAFF. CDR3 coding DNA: TGTGCCAGTAGTATAGAGGGACAGCGGTACACTGAAGCTTTCTTT.

The CDR3 reads CSVEWGRNTEAFF. The CDR3 nucleotides are TGCAGCGTTGAATGGGGCAGGAACACTGAAGCTTTCTTT. This sequence joins TRBV29-1 and TRBJ1-1, with D perhaps TRBD1 (5 bases). This CDR3 comprises 13 residues. Germline CDR1 reads SQVTM; CDR2 reads ANQGSEA. V was clipped by 2 bases and J by 1 base, with 8 bases between them. The full variable domain, completed using reference TRBV29-1 and TRBJ1-1, is SAVISQKPSRDICQRGTSLTIQCQVDSQVTMMFWYRQQPGQSLTLIATANQGSEATYESGFVIDKFPISRPNLTFSTLTVSNMSPEDSSIYLCSVEWGRNTEAFFGQGTRLTVV.

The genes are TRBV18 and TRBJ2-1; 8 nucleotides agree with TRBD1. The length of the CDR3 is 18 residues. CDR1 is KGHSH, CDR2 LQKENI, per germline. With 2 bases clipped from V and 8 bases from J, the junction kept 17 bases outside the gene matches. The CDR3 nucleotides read TGTGCCAGCTCACCAAGGTTGGAACGGACAGGGTATGTCGATGAGCAGTTCTTC. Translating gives CASSPRLERTGYVDEQFF.

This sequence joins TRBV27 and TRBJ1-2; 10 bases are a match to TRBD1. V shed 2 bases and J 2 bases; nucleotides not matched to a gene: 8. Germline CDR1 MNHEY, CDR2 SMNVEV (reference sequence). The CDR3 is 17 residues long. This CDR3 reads CASSLKGQGYGNYGYTF. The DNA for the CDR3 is TGTGCCAGCAGTTTAAAGGGACAGGGGTATGGGAACTATGGCTACACCTTC.

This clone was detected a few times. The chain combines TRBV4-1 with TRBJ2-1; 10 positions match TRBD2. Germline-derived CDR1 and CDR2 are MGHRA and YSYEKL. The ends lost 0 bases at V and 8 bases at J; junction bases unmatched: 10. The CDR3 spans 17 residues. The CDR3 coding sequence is TGCGCCAGCAGCCAAGAGGCTAGCGGGAGTTGGTCGGATGAGCAGTTCTTC. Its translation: CASSQEASGSWSDEQFF.

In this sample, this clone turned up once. As DNA, the CDR3 is TGTGCCAGCAGCTTAGAGGCCTACGAGCAGTACTTC. It encodes CASSLEAYEQYF. The rearrangement joins TRBV7-9 to TRBJ2-7; D ambiguous. Germline V gene lookup returns CDR1 SEHNR and CDR2 FQNEAQ (reference sequence). The germline V and J ends were trimmed by 1 base and 2 bases, with 3 bases remaining between them. The CDR3 contains 12 residues.

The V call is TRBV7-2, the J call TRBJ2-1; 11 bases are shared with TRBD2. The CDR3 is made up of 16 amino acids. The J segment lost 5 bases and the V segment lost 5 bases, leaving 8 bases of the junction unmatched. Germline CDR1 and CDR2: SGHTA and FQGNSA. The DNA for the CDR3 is TGTGCCAGCAGCAGTACCGGGACTAGCGGACACAATGAGCAGTTCTTC. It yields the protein CASSSTGTSGHNEQFF.

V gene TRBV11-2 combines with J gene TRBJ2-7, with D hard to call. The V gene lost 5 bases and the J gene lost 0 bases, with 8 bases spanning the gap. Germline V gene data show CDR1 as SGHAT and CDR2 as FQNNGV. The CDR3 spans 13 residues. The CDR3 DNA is TGTGCCAGCAGCCGGACCCCCTCCTACGAGCAGTACTTC. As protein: CASSRTPSYEQYF. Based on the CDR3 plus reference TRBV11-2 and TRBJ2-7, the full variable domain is EAGVAQSPRYKIIEKRQSVAFWCNPISGHATLYWYQQILGQGPKLLIQFQNNGVVDDSQLPKDRFSAERLKGVDSTLKIQPAKLEDSAVYLCASSRTPSYEQYFGPGTRLTVT.

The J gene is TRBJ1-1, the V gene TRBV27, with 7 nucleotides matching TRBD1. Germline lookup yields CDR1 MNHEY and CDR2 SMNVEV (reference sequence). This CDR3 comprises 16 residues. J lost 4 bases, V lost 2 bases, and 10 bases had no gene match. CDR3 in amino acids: CASSLATKTGVTEAFF. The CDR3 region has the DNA TGTGCCAGCAGTTTAGCCACGAAAACAGGGGTCACTGAAGCTTTCTTT.

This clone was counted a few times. CDR3 DNA sequence: TGTGCCAGCAGTGAAAAAAGCATGTACTCCTACGAGCAGTACTTC. Amino acid sequence: CASSEKSMYSYEQYF. The J gene is TRBJ2-7, the V gene TRBV27, with unresolved D. Germline values: CDR1 MNHEY, CDR2 SMNVEV (reference sequence). The CDR3 runs to 15 residues. V gave up 5 bases and J gave up 0 bases, with 14 bases separating them.

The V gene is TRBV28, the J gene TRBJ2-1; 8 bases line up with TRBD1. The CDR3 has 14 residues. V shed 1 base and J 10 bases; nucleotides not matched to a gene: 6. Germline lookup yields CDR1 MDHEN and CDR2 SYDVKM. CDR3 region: CASSLFQGAGEQFF. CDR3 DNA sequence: TGTGCCAGCAGTTTATTTCAGGGGGCTGGAGAGCAGTTCTTC.

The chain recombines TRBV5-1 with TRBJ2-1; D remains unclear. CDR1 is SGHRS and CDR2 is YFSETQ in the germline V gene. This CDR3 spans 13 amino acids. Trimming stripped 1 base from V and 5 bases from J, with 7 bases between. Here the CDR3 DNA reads TGCGCCAGCAGCTTGATAGGGCACAATGAGCAGTTCTTC. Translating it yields CASSLIGHNEQFF.

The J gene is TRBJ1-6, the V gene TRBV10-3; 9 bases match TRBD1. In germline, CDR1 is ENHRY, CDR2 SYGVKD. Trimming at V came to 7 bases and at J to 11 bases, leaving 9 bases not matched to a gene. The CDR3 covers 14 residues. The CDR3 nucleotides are TGTGCCATCATGGGGGGACAGGGTCTTACACCCCTCCACTTT. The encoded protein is CAIMGGQGLTPLHF.

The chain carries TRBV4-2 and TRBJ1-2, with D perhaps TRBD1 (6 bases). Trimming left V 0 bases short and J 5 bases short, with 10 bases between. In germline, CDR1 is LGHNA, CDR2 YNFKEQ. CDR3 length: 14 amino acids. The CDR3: CASSQETGQYGYTF. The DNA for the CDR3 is TGTGCCAGCAGCCAAGAGACCGGACAGTATGGCTACACCTTC.

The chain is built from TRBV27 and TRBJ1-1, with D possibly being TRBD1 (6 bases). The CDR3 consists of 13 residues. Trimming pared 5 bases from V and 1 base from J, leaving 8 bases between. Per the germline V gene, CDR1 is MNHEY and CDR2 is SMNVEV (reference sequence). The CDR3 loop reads CASSPGANTEAFF. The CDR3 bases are TGTGCCAGCAGTCCGGGGGCGAACACTGAAGCTTTCTTT.

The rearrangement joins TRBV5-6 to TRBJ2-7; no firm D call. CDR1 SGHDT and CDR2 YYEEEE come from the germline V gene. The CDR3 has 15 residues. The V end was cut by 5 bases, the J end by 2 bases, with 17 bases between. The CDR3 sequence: CASSGPGQPTYEQYF. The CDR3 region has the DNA TGTGCCAGCAGTGGCCCGGGCCAGCCGACCTACGAGCAGTACTTC.

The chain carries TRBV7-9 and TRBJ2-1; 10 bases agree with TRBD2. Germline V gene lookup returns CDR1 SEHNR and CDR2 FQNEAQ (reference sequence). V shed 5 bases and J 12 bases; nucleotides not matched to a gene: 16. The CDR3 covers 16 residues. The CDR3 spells CASSRPLAGADSSQFF. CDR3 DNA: TGTGCCAGCAGCCGGCCTCTAGCGGGAGCGGATTCTTCGCAGTTCTTC.

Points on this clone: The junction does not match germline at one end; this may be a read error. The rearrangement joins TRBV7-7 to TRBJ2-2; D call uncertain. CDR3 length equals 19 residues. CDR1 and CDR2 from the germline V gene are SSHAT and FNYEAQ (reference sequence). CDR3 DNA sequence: TGTGCTAGCAGCTTGATCTGTGCTTGGCCCACTCCAGTTGCCGGGGAGCTGTTTTTT. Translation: CASSLICAWPTPVAGELFF.

The CDR3 is CASSDSYEQYF. The CDR3, as DNA: TGTGCCAGCAGCGACAGCTACGAGCAGTACTTC. This chain joins TRBV21-1 and TRBJ2-7; TRBD1, as called in the table, went unchecked against the DNA. TRBV21-1 is assigned pseudogene status. The CDR3 contains 11 residues.

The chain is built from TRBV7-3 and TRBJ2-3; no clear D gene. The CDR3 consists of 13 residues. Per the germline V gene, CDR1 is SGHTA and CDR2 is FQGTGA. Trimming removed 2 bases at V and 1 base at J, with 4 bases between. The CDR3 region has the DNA TGTGCCAGCAGCTTACTTGGCACAGATACGCAGTATTTT. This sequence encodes CASSLLGTDTQYF.

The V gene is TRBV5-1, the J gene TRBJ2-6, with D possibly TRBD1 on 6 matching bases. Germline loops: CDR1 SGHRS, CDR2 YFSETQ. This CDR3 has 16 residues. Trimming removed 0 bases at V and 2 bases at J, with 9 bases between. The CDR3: CASSLAAGAGANVLTF. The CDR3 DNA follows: TGCGCCAGCAGCTTGGCTGCAGGGGCTGGGGCCAACGTCCTGACTTTC.

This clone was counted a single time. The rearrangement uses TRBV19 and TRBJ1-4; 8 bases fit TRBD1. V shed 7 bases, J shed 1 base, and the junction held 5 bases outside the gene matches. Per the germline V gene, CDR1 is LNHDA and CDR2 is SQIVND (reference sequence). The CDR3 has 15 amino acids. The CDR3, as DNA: TGTGCCAGTAAAGAGGGGACAGGAACTAATGAAAAACTGTTTTTT. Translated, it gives CASKEGTGTNEKLFF. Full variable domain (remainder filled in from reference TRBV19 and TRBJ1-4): DGGITQSPKYLFRKEGQNVTLSCEQNLNHDAMYWYRQDPGQGLRLIYYSQIVNDFQKGDIAEGYSVSREKKESFPLTVTSAQKNPTAFYLCASKEGTGTNEKLFFGSGTQLSVL.

The CDR3 loop reads CASSVKGQAFATNEKLFF. CDR3 sequence (DNA): TGTGCCAGCAGTGTAAAGGGACAGGCCTTTGCAACTAATGAAAAACTGTTTTTT. This chain joins TRBV27 and TRBJ1-4; 8 bases fit TRBD1. Looked up from germline, CDR1 is MNHEY and CDR2 is SMNVEV (reference sequence). The CDR3 spans 18 residues. Trimming cost V 5 bases and J 0 bases; bases outside gene matches: 11.